Sequencing of this T cell receptor beta chain was carried out in a study of T-cell reconstitution after alpha-beta-depleted transplantation in children. Preparation of the TCRbeta library involved a method that used unique molecular identifiers. Each CDR3 protein gets one entry after TCRdb re-called the PCR reads with MiXCR. Of a few hundred thousand distinct CDR3 sequences listed, approximately 11% are singletons. Whole-study results and caveats: It was newly produced T cells that mostly accounted for T-cell counts and diversity one year after transplant. About two months after transplant, alpha-beta T cells reportedly came from several hundred expanded graft clones.

Trimming cost V 3 bases and J 3 bases, with 5 bases left between them. The CDR3 is made up of 13 amino acids. Many counts were recorded for this clonotype. Antigen unknown. The TCR sequence derives from a child under three years old with acute myeloid leukemia, due to receive a stem cell transplant. Material: PBMCs, obtained before TCRalphabeta/CD19-depleted stem cell transplant. V is TRBV12-3 or TRBV12-4 and J is TRBJ2-2, with D possibly being TRBD1 (5 bases). CDR3 protein: CASSFRDTGELFF. DNA for the CDR3: TGTGCCAGCAGTTTCAGGGACACCGGGGAGCTGTTTTTT.